Sequencing of this T cell receptor (beta chain) was carried out in a study of CD8+CD57+ T cells in acquired aplastic anemia. The CDR3 extends over 16 amino acids. V was pared by 1 base and J by 7 bases, with 7 bases of the junction left unmatched. CDR1 is DFQATT and CDR2 is SNEGSKA in the germline V gene (reference sequence). CDR3 and TCR beta VDJ profiling relied on genomic DNA as the template. TCRdb reprocessed the reads with MiXCR, giving one entry per CDR3 protein. The sample lists about 100,000 distinct CDR3 sequences, roughly 50% occurring once. The clonotype originates from a human donor in good health, serving as a control. The chain has TRBV20-1 and TRBJ2-1, with 13 positions matching TRBD2. Sequencing was performed on sorted CD4+, CD8+, or CD8+CD57+ T cells (not recorded which) from PBMCs. The CDR3 loop is CSARAPGLAGTNEQFF. The CDR3 DNA follows: TGCAGTGCTAGAGCCCCGGGACTAGCGGGAACAAATGAGCAGTTCTTC.